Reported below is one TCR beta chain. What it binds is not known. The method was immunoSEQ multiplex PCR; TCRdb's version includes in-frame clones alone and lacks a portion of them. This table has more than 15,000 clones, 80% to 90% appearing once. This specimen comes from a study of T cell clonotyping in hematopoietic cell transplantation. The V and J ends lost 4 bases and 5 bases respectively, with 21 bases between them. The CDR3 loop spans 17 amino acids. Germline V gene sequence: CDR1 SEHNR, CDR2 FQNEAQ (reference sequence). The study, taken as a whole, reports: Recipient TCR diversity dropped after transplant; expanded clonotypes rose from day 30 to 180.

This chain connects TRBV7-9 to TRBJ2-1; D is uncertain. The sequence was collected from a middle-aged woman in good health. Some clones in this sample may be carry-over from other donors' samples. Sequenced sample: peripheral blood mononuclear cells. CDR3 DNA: TGTGCCAGCAGCTCCGAATCGACTGAGATGTTGCACAATGAGCAGTTCTTC. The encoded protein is CASSSESTEMLHNEQFF.